The clone carrying this TCR beta chain was detected only a few times. Its specificity is unknown. V shed 5 bases and J shed 2 bases, with 10 bases lying between them. The germline V gene has CDR1 SGHVS and CDR2 FQNEAQ. The CDR3 length is 14 residues. The source of the sample is a study of cytomegalovirus exposure and HLA in healthy donors. Findings of the study overall: Analysis was carried out at a later point, and it linked a missense DCLRE1C variant to TCR beta V- and J-gene trimming. In most subjects, TCR beta sequences reportedly gave accurate predictions of HLA-A and HLA-B alleles. It was only CMV serostatus that was available as immune exposure information.

PCR was performed using 60 Vbeta and 13 Jbeta primers. Sequencing was performed with immunoSEQ multiplex PCR; in TCRdb, only in-frame clones are kept and a portion is missing. The sample consists of about 97,000 clones, approximately 81% of them appearing once. The J gene is TRBJ1-3, the V gene TRBV7-8; possible D gene TRBD1, 6 bases. This TCR was sampled from a male donor in good health and CMV-seropositive. Sequencing was performed on PBMCs. CDR3 DNA sequence: TGTGCCAGCAGCCAAGGGACAACTGGAAACACCATATATTTT. Translated: CASSQGTTGNTIYF.